This T cell receptor (beta chain) is drawn from a study of PD-1 blockade in classical Hodgkin lymphoma. The study, taken as a whole, reports: Patients newly diagnosed and complete responders had comparable baseline diversity.

Assay: immunoSEQ multiplex PCR; the TCRdb copy retains only in-frame clones and omits some. The data contain around 19,000 clones, approximately 88% of them singletons. V lost 0 bases to trimming and J lost 0 bases; unmatched junction nucleotides: 4. This CDR3 contains 16 residues. Germline CDR1 is SGHNT and CDR2 is YYREEE (reference sequence). Time point defined: cycle 4 day 1 (C4D1), after 5 to 7 weeks of nivolumab. All patients relapsed after autologous stem cell transplantation, and brentuximab vedotin exposure varied. Investigators obtained CD8+ T cells from thawed PBMCs by magnetic negative selection. This clone appeared a single time. Its antigen remains unknown.

This clonotype was obtained from a human donor with classical Hodgkin lymphoma. The sequencing here drew on CD8+ T cells from blood, taken before the fourth cycle of nivolumab. The V and J genes are TRBV5-4 and TRBJ2-3; TRBD2 matches 7 bases. CDR3 loop: CASSLVPAGSTDTQYF. DNA for the CDR3: TGTGCCAGCAGCTTGGTTCCAGCGGGGAGCACAGATACGCAGTATTTT. Full variable domain (rest looked up from reference TRBV5-4 and TRBJ2-3): ETGVTQSPTHLIKTRGQQVTLRCSSQSGHNTVSWYQQALGQGPQFIFQYYREEENGRGNFPPRFSGLQFPNYSSELNVNALELDDSALYLCASSLVPAGSTDTQYFGPGTRLTVL.